These 21 T cell receptor beta chains came from one sample sequenced in a study of vaccination and CD4 T cells after COVID-19. Treatment here: approximately nine-day PBMC culture with coronavirus spike peptide pools or control peptides (ViraFEST assay). What these receptors recognize is not known. The Oncomine TCR Beta short-read assay generated sequence data from the DNA of cultured CD4+ T cells. TCRdb reprocessed the PCR reads via MiXCR and lists one record per CDR3 protein. The sample lists over 4,500 distinct CDR3 sequences, over 25% occurring once. The sample was CD4+ T cells from blood, cultured in vitro, taken after SARS-CoV-2 vaccination. These TCRs come from a human donor who had recovered from COVID-19.

The rearrangement uses TRBV7-9 and TRBJ1-2, with 8 positions matching TRBD1. The germline V gene has CDR1 SEHNR and CDR2 FQNEAQ (reference sequence). V gave up 5 bases and J gave up 2 bases; unmatched junction bases: 7. CDR3 length: 15 residues. The CDR3 region has the DNA TGTGCCAGCAGCACCCGGACAGGGAGAAACTATGGCTACACCTTC. Translation: CASSTRTGRNYGYTF.

The V and J genes are TRBV28 and TRBJ1-4; D not certain. Germline CDR1 reads MDHEN; CDR2 reads SYDVKM. Between the trimmed V and J ends, which lost 5 bases and 6 bases, there was a span of 10 bases. The CDR3 is 13 residues long. The DNA for the CDR3 is TGTGCCAGCAGTACGGACGCTGATGAAAAACTGTTTTTT. It translates to CASSTDADEKLFF.

This clonotype came up a few times. V gene TRBV28 combines with J gene TRBJ2-5; D is perhaps TRBD2 (5 bases). In germline, CDR1 is MDHEN, CDR2 SYDVKM. The length of the CDR3 is 15 residues. Trimming shortened V by 2 bases and J by 5 bases, and 15 bases separated the two germline ends. In DNA form, the CDR3 reads TGTGCCAGCAGTTTAGATACTAGAGGTTGGGAGACCCAGTACTTC. Amino acid sequence: CASSLDTRGWETQYF. The variable domain in full, with the rest retrieved from reference TRBV28 and TRBJ2-5, is DVKVTQSSRYLVKRTGEKVFLECVQDMDHENMFWYRQDPGLGLRLIYFSYDVKMKEKGDIPEGYSVSREKKERFSLILESASTNQTSMYLCASSLDTRGWETQYFGPGTRLLVL.

This clonotype is deemed medium-sized. J is TRBJ1-2 and V is TRBV20-1, with D possibly matching TRBD1 (5 bases). The CDR3 consists of 13 residues. From germline, CDR1 is DFQATT and CDR2 SNEGSKA (reference sequence). V dropped 7 bases and J dropped 0 bases, with 12 bases sitting between them. This CDR3 is CSVPGTTNYGYTF. CDR3 DNA sequence: TGCAGTGTACCCGGGACGACTAACTATGGCTACACCTTC.

The gene calls are TRBV25-1 and TRBJ1-6; D possibly corresponds to TRBD1 (6 bases). The germline V and J ends were trimmed by 2 bases and 6 bases, with 11 bases remaining between them. The CDR3 contains 15 residues. Germline V gives CDR1 MGHDK, CDR2 SYGVNS. The CDR3 loop is CASSEPYRANSPLHF. For the CDR3, the DNA is TGTGCCAGCAGTGAACCCTACAGGGCTAATTCACCCCTCCACTTT.

Judged by abundance, this clonotype is medium-sized. The chain carries TRBV20-1 and TRBJ1-5; TRBD1 aligns across 7 bases. Trimming took 6 bases from V and 2 from J; bases not matched to a gene: 7. This CDR3 contains 14 residues. Germline CDR1 and CDR2: DFQATT and SNEGSKA (reference sequence). The CDR3 nucleotides are TGCAGTGCCAGCAGTCAGGGGGGCAATCAGCCCCAGCATTTT. Amino acid sequence: CSASSQGGNQPQHF.

The rearrangement joins TRBV6-1 to TRBJ2-7; the D gene is possibly TRBD2 (6 bases). The CDR3 extends over 13 amino acids. Germline CDR1 is MNHNS and CDR2 is SASEGT. The V end lost 7 bases, the J end lost 2 bases, and 12 bases lay between the germline ends. The CDR3 sequence is CASTSDYAYEQYF. CDR3 DNA sequence: TGTGCCAGCACTAGCGATTATGCCTACGAGCAGTACTTC.

There are a few counts of this clonotype. The CDR3 DNA is TGTGCCGGGGGGACAGGGGACTGGAAAGAAGCTTTCTTT. Protein product: CAGGTGDWKEAFF. This sequence joins TRBV6-1 and TRBJ1-1, with 10 bases aligning to TRBD1. With V trimmed by 11 bases and J by 8 bases, 11 bases remained unmatched. The CDR3 is made up of 13 amino acids. Germline V gene sequence: CDR1 MNHNS, CDR2 SASEGT.

This clonotype has a handful of counts. The rearrangement uses TRBV19 and TRBJ2-5; D gene ambiguous. CDR1 is LNHDA, CDR2 SQIVND, per germline (reference sequence). Trimming stripped 3 bases from V and 0 bases from J, with 8 bases between. This CDR3 spans 14 amino acids. The CDR3 sequence: CASSIMADQETQYF. CDR3 nucleotides: TGTGCCAGTAGTATTATGGCGGACCAAGAGACCCAGTACTTC. Filled out from reference TRBV19 and TRBJ2-5, the complete variable domain reads DGGITQSPKYLFRKEGQNVTLSCEQNLNHDAMYWYRQDPGQGLRLIYYSQIVNDFQKGDIAEGYSVSREKKESFPLTVTSAQKNPTAFYLCASSIMADQETQYFGPGTRLLVL.

The CDR3: CASSDISSYEQYF. The CDR3 DNA reads TGCGCCAGCAGCGATATAAGCTCCTACGAGCAGTACTTC. The chain joins TRBV4-3 to TRBJ2-7; D is ambiguous. Germline V gene sequence: CDR1 LGHNA, CDR2 YSLEER. The V end lost 5 bases, the J end lost 0 bases, and 8 bases lay between the germline ends. The CDR3 runs 13 residues.

This clonotype was detected only a few times. The chain is built from TRBV19 and TRBJ1-2; 7 bases agree with TRBD1. Germline V gene lookup returns CDR1 LNHDA and CDR2 SQIVND (reference sequence). The length of the CDR3 is 14 residues. J gave up 6 bases and V 5 bases, and 9 bases lay outside the gene matches. CDR3 sequence (DNA): TGTGCCAGTAGTCGTCCTCCACAGGGGAATGGCTACACCTTC. It is translated as CASSRPPQGNGYTF. The whole variable domain, remainder taken from reference TRBV19 and TRBJ1-2, is DGGITQSPKYLFRKEGQNVTLSCEQNLNHDAMYWYRQDPGQGLRLIYYSQIVNDFQKGDIAEGYSVSREKKESFPLTVTSAQKNPTAFYLCASSRPPQGNGYTFGSGTRLTVV.

This clonotype was detected a few times. The J gene is TRBJ2-7, the V gene TRBV7-6; no clear D gene. Germline V gives CDR1 SGHVS, CDR2 FNYEAQ. The CDR3 is made up of 16 amino acids. Between the trimmed V and J ends, which lost 0 bases and 0 bases, there was a span of 12 bases. This CDR3 reads CASSLADKAPSYEQYF. The CDR3 bases are TGTGCCAGCAGCTTAGCGGATAAGGCACCCTCCTACGAGCAGTACTTC. Full variable domain (rest looked up from reference TRBV7-6 and TRBJ2-7): GAGVSQSPRYKVTKRGQDVALRCDPISGHVSLYWYRQALGQGPEFLTYFNYEAQQDKSGLPNDRFSAERPEGSISTLTIQRTEQRDSAMYRCASSLADKAPSYEQYFGPGTRLTVT.

V is TRBV20-1 and J is TRBJ2-1, with 14 bases aligning to TRBD2. Germline CDR1 DFQATT, CDR2 SNEGSKA (reference sequence). This CDR3 has 15 amino acids. V was pared by 4 bases and J by 6 bases, with 5 bases of the junction left unmatched. The chain's CDR3 is CSATTSGREGNEQFF. As DNA, the CDR3 is TGCAGTGCTACGACTAGCGGGAGGGAAGGCAATGAGCAGTTCTTC.

This chain joins TRBV6-5 and TRBJ2-7, with a possible D match to TRBD2 (5 bases). Germline loops: CDR1 MNHEY, CDR2 SVGAGI. The CDR3 has 14 amino acids. The V and J ends lost 8 bases and 3 bases respectively, with 17 bases between them. CDR3 loop: CASRSRGSFYEQYF. CDR3 sequence (DNA): TGTGCCAGCCGTTCTAGAGGGTCTTTCTACGAGCAGTACTTC.

This clonotype occurred once. The chain has TRBV2 and TRBJ2-5, with 12 bases identical to TRBD2. Germline trimming cut 11 bases from V and 3 bases from J; bases unmatched to any gene: 4. The CDR3 is 13 amino acids. CDR1 and CDR2 (germline): SNHLY, FYNNEI. The CDR3 sequence: CASRTSGKETQYF. The DNA for the CDR3 is TGTGCCTCCCGGACTAGCGGGAAAGAGACCCAGTACTTC.

This clonotype is categorized as medium-sized (0.01 to 0.1%). The chain has TRBV7-9 and TRBJ2-5; D is possibly TRBD2 (6 bases). V lost 3 bases, J lost 5 bases, and 16 bases lay in between. This CDR3 has 15 amino acids. Germline V gene sequence: CDR1 SEHNR, CDR2 FQNEAQ (reference sequence). CDR3 region: CASSFMEGLMETQYF. The CDR3 DNA sequence: TGTGCCAGCAGCTTCATGGAGGGCCTCATGGAGACCCAGTACTTC.

The rearrangement links TRBV10-3 to TRBJ2-7; 9 nucleotides match TRBD1. Germline lookup yields CDR1 ENHRY and CDR2 SYGVKD. CDR3 length: 13 amino acids. V dropped 10 bases and J dropped 1; count of bases not matched to a gene: 5. Here the CDR3 reads CATTGQGSYEQYF. In DNA, the CDR3 is TGTGCCACCACGGGACAGGGTTCCTACGAGCAGTACTTC.

CDR3: CASSEQGLNTEAFF. The CDR3 nucleotides read TGTGCCAGCAGTGAACAGGGACTGAACACTGAAGCTTTCTTT. V and J are TRBV6-1 and TRBJ1-1; tentative D call: TRBD1 (5 bases). V lost 2 bases and J 0 bases, leaving 7 bases between the germline ends. The CDR3 consists of 14 residues. Germline V gene data show CDR1 as MNHNS and CDR2 as SASEGT.

In its sample, this clonotype was seen a few times. V and J are TRBV7-2 and TRBJ1-5, with a possible D match to TRBD1 (5 bases). The V gene lost 5 bases and the J gene lost 2 bases, with 7 bases spanning the gap. CDR3 length: 13 residues. CDR1 is SGHTA, CDR2 FQGNSA, per germline. The CDR3 spells CASSVRGNQPQHF. DNA for the CDR3: TGTGCCAGCAGCGTCAGGGGCAATCAGCCCCAGCATTTT. The complete variable domain, with remaining parts taken from reference TRBV7-2 and TRBJ1-5, reads GAGVSQSPSNKVTEKGKDVELRCDPISGHTALYWYRQSLGQGLEFLIYFQGNSAPDKSGLPSDRFSAERTGGSVSTLTIQRTQQEDSAVYLCASSVRGNQPQHFGDGTRLSIL.

The V call is TRBV6-5, the J call TRBJ1-2; TRBD1 might be the D (6 bases). The CDR3 length is 14 residues. The V end lost 2 bases, the J end lost 3 bases, and 10 bases lay between the germline ends. Germline lookup yields CDR1 MNHEY and CDR2 SVGAGI. The CDR3 bases are TGTGCCAGCAGTTACAGACAGGCCTACTATGGCTACACCTTC. It specifies CASSYRQAYYGYTF.

This clonotype was observed a few times. The rearrangement joins TRBV7-2 to TRBJ1-5, with TRBD1 identical over 10 bases. CDR1 and CDR2 from the germline V gene are SGHTA and FQGNSA. Trimming took 1 base from V and 0 from J; bases not matched to a gene: 3. CDR3 length: 17 residues. CDR3 sequence: CASSLERDRGSNQPQHF. In DNA, the CDR3 is TGTGCCAGCAGCTTAGAACGGGACAGGGGTAGCAATCAGCCCCAGCATTTT.